One and the same sample provided the 2 T cell receptor beta chains below, sequenced in a study of Graves' ophthalmopathy and Graves' hyperthyroidism. Amplification of TCR beta CDR3 regions used RNA transcripts. The library came from an HTBI-primed first-round RT-PCR and a second-round multiplex PCR. One entry per CDR3 protein results from TCRdb running MiXCR on the multiplex PCR reads. Among over a million distinct CDR3 sequences listed, 36% were seen once. Source material: peripheral blood or thyroid tissue (not recorded which). The receptors originated from an adult man with Graves' hyperthyroidism.

This clonotype was detected only once. J is TRBJ1-2 and V is TRBV7-2; a weak D match, TRBD1 (6 bases). The CDR3 is 16 amino acids. Germline V gene sequence: CDR1 SGHTA, CDR2 FQGNSA. V shed 7 bases and J shed 6 bases, with 24 bases lying between them. CDR3 loop: CASNRHVGGRTDGYTF. DNA of the CDR3: TGTGCCAGCAACCGACACGTGGGGGGCAGAACCGATGGCTACACCTTC.

The chain combines TRBV27 with TRBJ2-7; 7 bases are a match to TRBD1. The CDR3 contains 13 residues. The V gene's germline CDR1 is MNHEY and CDR2 SMNVEV (reference sequence). With V trimmed by 3 bases and J by 5 bases, 4 bases remained unmatched. The CDR3 reads CASSFSDRDEQYF. CDR3 nucleotide sequence: TGTGCCAGCAGTTTCTCCGACAGGGACGAGCAGTACTTC.